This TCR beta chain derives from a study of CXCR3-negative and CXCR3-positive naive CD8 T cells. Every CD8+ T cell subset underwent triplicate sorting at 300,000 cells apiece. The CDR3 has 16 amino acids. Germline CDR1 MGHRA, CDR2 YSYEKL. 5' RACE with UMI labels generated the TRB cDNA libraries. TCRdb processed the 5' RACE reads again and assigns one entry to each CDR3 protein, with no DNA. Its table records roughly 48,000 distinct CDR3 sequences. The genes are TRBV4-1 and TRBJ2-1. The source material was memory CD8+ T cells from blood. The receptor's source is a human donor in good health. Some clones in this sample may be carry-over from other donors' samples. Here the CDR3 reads CASSQAVTSSYNEQFF.